These 22 T cell receptor beta chains were sequenced from one sample in a study of blood T cell repertoires in COVID-19. Only in-frame clones appear in the TCRdb table, and some are missing; sequencing was by immunoSEQ multiplex PCR. The data show hundreds of thousands of clones, 70% to 90% seen once. Source material: PBMCs or T cells enriched from blood (not recorded which). These receptors all come from a young woman who had been exposed to COVID-19.

The V call is TRBV27, the J call TRBJ1-1; D unresolved. V was pared by 5 bases and J by 9 bases, with 19 bases between. Germline CDR1 reads MNHEY; CDR2 reads SMNVEV (reference sequence). The CDR3 extends over 14 amino acids. The CDR3 DNA follows: TGTGCCAGCAGTCCGCTAAATTCACAGTTACAAGCTTTCTTT. This codes for CASSPLNSQLQAFF.

The chain links TRBV6-5 to TRBJ1-1; D possibly corresponds to TRBD1 (6 bases). The V gene's germline CDR1 is MNHEY and CDR2 SVGAGI. The CDR3 has 16 residues. The V end was cut by 0 bases, the J end by 0 bases, with 11 bases between. CDR3 in DNA: TGTGCCAGCAGTTACTCGCAGGGGCTGGTGAACACTGAAGCTTTCTTT. Encoded protein: CASSYSQGLVNTEAFF.

The chain has TRBV5-1 and TRBJ1-1; the match to TRBD1 covers 7 bases. V lost 3 bases and J lost 1; bases outside the gene matches: 0. Per the germline V gene, CDR1 is SGHRS and CDR2 is YFSETQ. This CDR3 contains 13 residues. The CDR3 sequence: CASSWDRNTEAFF. The CDR3 coding sequence is TGCGCCAGCAGCTGGGACAGGAACACTGAAGCTTTCTTT.

Of note for this clone: This sample includes further DNA sequences coding for the same CDR3. This chain connects TRBV19 to TRBJ1-5; the match to TRBD1 covers 7 bases. The CDR3 sequence is 15 residues long. The J segment lost 0 bases and the V segment lost 4 bases, leaving 3 bases of the junction unmatched. Germline loops: CDR1 LNHDA, CDR2 SQIVND (reference sequence). The CDR3 spells CASSTGQASNQPQHF. In nucleotides, the CDR3 is TGTGCCAGTAGTACCGGACAGGCTAGCAATCAGCCCCAGCATTTT. Full variable domain (missing parts from reference TRBV19 and TRBJ1-5): DGGITQSPKYLFRKEGQNVTLSCEQNLNHDAMYWYRQDPGQGLRLIYYSQIVNDFQKGDIAEGYSVSREKKESFPLTVTSAQKNPTAFYLCASSTGQASNQPQHFGDGTRLSIL.

This chain joins TRBV20-1 and TRBJ2-7; TRBD1 is a possible D gene (5 bases). Trimming cost V 6 bases and J 5 bases, with 11 bases left between them. This CDR3 is 11 amino acids long. Germline lookup yields CDR1 DFQATT and CDR2 SNEGSKA (reference sequence). Here the CDR3 DNA reads TGCAGTGCGATTGACAGTAACGAGCAGTACTTC. It encodes CSAIDSNEQYF.

The V gene is TRBV7-2, the J gene TRBJ2-3, with D unresolved. Trimming shortened V by 4 bases and J by 4 bases, and 12 bases separated the two germline ends. Germline CDR1 SGHTA, CDR2 FQGNSA. The CDR3 runs to 14 residues. The CDR3 DNA follows: TGTGCCAGCAGCTCCTCCCGGGTCCCAGATACGCAGTATTTT. It specifies CASSSSRVPDTQYF.

V usage is TRBV4-2 and J usage is TRBJ2-3, with TRBD2 identical over 14 bases. V gave up 0 bases and J gave up 7 bases; unmatched junction bases: 3. This CDR3 comprises 16 residues. Germline lookup yields CDR1 LGHNA and CDR2 YNFKEQ. CDR3 sequence (DNA): TGTGCCAGCAGCCAAGAGGGGACTAGCGGGAGTAATACGCAGTATTTT. As protein: CASSQEGTSGSNTQYF.

The chain employs TRBV29-1 and TRBJ2-2; 11 bases map to TRBD1. Unmatched junction bases numbered 3, after V lost 6 bases and J lost 6 bases. The germline gives CDR1 SQVTM, CDR2 ANQGSEA. The CDR3 extends over 13 amino acids. Here the CDR3 reads CSVLGQGAGELFF. Here the CDR3 DNA reads TGCAGCGTGCTGGGACAGGGGGCCGGGGAGCTGTTTTTT.

The chain recombines TRBV5-8 with TRBJ1-5; TRBD1 aligns across 9 bases. CDR3 length: 16 residues. Losses at the gene ends were 1 base for V and 3 bases for J; bases not matched to a gene: 5. Germline lookup yields CDR1 SGHTS and CDR2 YDEGEE. CDR3 bases: TGTGCCAGCAGCTTGCTACAGGGGGCCACCAATCAGCCCCAGCATTTT. Translation gives CASSLLQGATNQPQHF.

The chain is built from TRBV7-9 and TRBJ1-4, with 7 bases lining up with TRBD1. V shed 5 bases, J shed 8 bases, and the junction held 8 bases outside the gene matches. CDR1 and CDR2 from the germline V gene are SEHNR and FQNEAQ (reference sequence). The CDR3 runs to 14 residues. The CDR3 DNA follows: TGTGCCAGCAGCCGAGGGCAGGGGGGCGAAAAACTGTTTTTT. Protein product: CASSRGQGGEKLFF.

V gene TRBV4-1 combines with J gene TRBJ2-5, with D unresolved. Deletions cut 1 base from V and 4 bases from J, with 16 bases between. This CDR3 is 16 amino acids long. Looked up from germline, CDR1 is MGHRA and CDR2 is YSYEKL. CDR3: CASSQANSVRRETQYF. CDR3 DNA: TGCGCCAGCAGCCAAGCTAACTCGGTCCGGAGAGAGACCCAGTACTTC.

The V gene is TRBV7-7, the J gene TRBJ2-1, with 14 bases matching TRBD2. CDR1 SSHAT and CDR2 FNYEAQ come from the germline V gene (reference sequence). The CDR3 consists of 17 residues. J lost 9 bases, V lost 5 bases, and 12 bases had no gene match. The CDR3 here is CASSQTPGTSGSSEQFF. The CDR3 coding sequence is TGTGCCAGCAGCCAGACGCCTGGGACTAGCGGGAGTAGTGAGCAGTTCTTC.

This rearrangement joins TRBV30 to TRBJ2-7; D is ambiguous. Germline assignment: CDR1 GTSNPN and CDR2 SVGIG (reference sequence). Trimming removed 0 bases from V and 3 bases from J, with 9 bases in between. CDR3 length equals 13 residues. Written as DNA, the CDR3 is TGTGCCTGGAGTGTAGACATCGGCTACGAGCAGTACTTC. Protein sequence: CAWSVDIGYEQYF.

This chain joins TRBV10-2 and TRBJ2-3; 12 positions agree with TRBD2. Germline assignment: CDR1 WSHSY and CDR2 SAAADI. This CDR3 has 16 amino acids. Trimming removed 6 bases from V and 0 bases from J; junction bases left unmatched: 4. Written as DNA, the CDR3 is TGCGCCAGCAGCCCCGGGACTAGCGGGAGCACAGATACGCAGTATTTT. Translated: CASSPGTSGSTDTQYF.

The chain couples TRBV2 to TRBJ1-6; tentatively, D is TRBD1 (6 bases). The V gene lost 6 bases and the J gene lost 7 bases, with 10 bases spanning the gap. The CDR3 covers 13 residues. Germline CDR1 is SNHLY and CDR2 is FYNNEI. DNA for the CDR3: TGTGCCAGCAGACGGGGGGCGAATTCACCCCTCCACTTT. This gives the protein CASRRGANSPLHF.

The V gene is TRBV9, the J gene TRBJ1-1, with D perhaps TRBD1 (6 bases). V was shortened by 0 bases and J by 4 bases, with 10 bases between the two germline ends. CDR3 length equals 14 residues. The germline V gene has CDR1 SGDLS and CDR2 YYNGEE. CDR3 residues: CASSVEGTLTEAFF. DNA of the CDR3: TGTGCCAGCAGCGTAGAAGGGACACTCACTGAAGCTTTCTTT.

The CDR3: CASSWASSGYNEQFF. Written as DNA, the CDR3 is TGTGCCAGCAGTTGGGCTAGCTCGGGATACAATGAGCAGTTCTTC. This rearrangement joins TRBV6-5 to TRBJ2-1, with a possible D match to TRBD2 (5 bases). The CDR3 covers 15 residues. Trimming shortened V by 4 bases and J by 4 bases, and 14 bases separated the two germline ends. Germline V CDR1 and CDR2: MNHEY, SVGAGI.

The genes are TRBV7-2 and TRBJ2-1; a possible D gene is TRBD2 (6 bases). The CDR3 runs to 15 residues. The germline gives CDR1 SGHTA, CDR2 FQGNSA. Trimming removed 7 bases at V and 5 bases at J, with 18 bases between. In nucleotides, the CDR3 is TGTGCCAGCACCTGGGACTCCCTCCCCGACAATGAGCAGTTCTTC. This codes for CASTWDSLPDNEQFF.

About this clone: This specimen includes other DNA sequences encoding the same CDR3. The chain recombines TRBV27 with TRBJ1-5, with 7 bases that match TRBD1. The CDR3 consists of 13 residues. Germline V gene lookup returns CDR1 MNHEY and CDR2 SMNVEV (reference sequence). V was clipped by 6 bases and J by 4 bases; unmatched bases: 3. The CDR3 reads CASRGTANQPQHF. The CDR3, as DNA: TGTGCCAGCAGGGGGACAGCTAATCAGCCCCAGCATTTT.

The V and J genes are TRBV7-6 and TRBJ2-1, with 7 bases identical to TRBD1. The CDR3 is 14 residues long. Per germline, CDR1 SGHVS and CDR2 FNYEAQ. V gave up 5 bases and J gave up 3 bases; unmatched junction bases: 4. CDR3 amino acids: CASSLGQNYNEQFF. The CDR3 DNA sequence: TGTGCCAGCAGCCTGGGACAGAACTACAATGAGCAGTTCTTC.

This clone was seen a handful of times. The V call is TRBV6-5, the J call TRBJ1-2, with 9 bases identical to TRBD1. The trim removed 6 bases at V and 4 bases at J, leaving 9 bases unmatched. Germline V gene data show CDR1 as MNHEY and CDR2 as SVGAGI. This CDR3 is built from 15 residues. CDR3 coding DNA: TGTGCCAGCAGCAGGAACAGGGGGCGTGGCTATGGCTACACCTTC. Translated, it gives CASSRNRGRGYGYTF.

J is TRBJ2-7 and V is TRBV6-5; 10 positions match TRBD2. V trimming: 8 bases; J trimming: 2 bases; junction bases outside the gene matches: 6. This CDR3 spans 14 amino acids. Germline-derived CDR1 and CDR2 are MNHEY and SVGAGI. This CDR3 is CASCRTSGPYEQYF. CDR3 bases: TGTGCCAGCTGCAGGACTAGCGGACCCTACGAGCAGTACTTC.